These 27 T cell receptor beta chains share one sample of origin, sequenced in a study. TCRdb redid the calling of the RT-PCR reads with MiXCR, one entry per CDR3 protein. The sample lists approximately 720,000 distinct CDR3 sequences, 12% to 15% seen once, with 3.6% in the top ten. Sequencing was carried out using memory CD4+ T cells from blood. Every receptor here comes from a female donor in good health, serving as a healthy control.

This clonotype was counted at least ten times. This CDR3 reads CASSRDLVADTQYF. The CDR3 DNA reads as TGCGCCAGCAGTCGAGACTTGGTGGCAGATACGCAGTATTTT. The V gene is TRBV4-3, the J gene TRBJ2-3; D call uncertain. This CDR3 is 14 amino acids long. Trimming shortened V by 6 bases and J by 4 bases, and 14 bases separated the two germline ends. In germline, CDR1 is LGHNA, CDR2 YSLEER.

V usage is TRBV9 and J usage is TRBJ1-2; TRBD1 aligns across 9 bases. Germline CDR1 reads SGDLS; CDR2 reads YYNGEE. J lost 7 bases, V lost 4 bases, and 8 bases had no gene match. The CDR3 loop spans 14 amino acids. CDR3 coding DNA: TGTGCCAGCAGCAAAGACAGGGGGGGACGTGGCTACACCTTC. Protein sequence: CASSKDRGGRGYTF.

The gene calls are TRBV5-1 and TRBJ1-1; no firm D call. Trimming stripped 0 bases from V and 3 bases from J, with 12 bases between. In germline, CDR1 is SGHRS, CDR2 YFSETQ. This CDR3 spans 15 amino acids. The CDR3, as DNA: TGCGCCAGCAGCTTGGTCGAAGGATGGGACACTGAAGCTTTCTTT. It specifies CASSLVEGWDTEAFF.

Only a few counts were recorded for this clonotype. In nucleotides, the CDR3 is TGTGCCACCAGTCCCACTGCAACTAATGAAAAACTGTTTTTT. This encodes CATSPTATNEKLFF. The chain employs TRBV15 and TRBJ1-4; D is uncertain. The V end lost 6 bases, the J end lost 0 bases, and 8 bases lay between the germline ends. The CDR3 runs 14 residues. Germline assignment: CDR1 LNHNV and CDR2 YYDKDF (reference sequence).

This clonotype was observed a few times. The chain employs TRBV27 and TRBJ1-5, with 11 bases lining up with TRBD1. The CDR3 runs 14 residues. V was pared by 6 bases and J by 6 bases, with 4 bases of the junction left unmatched. CDR1 and CDR2 from the germline V gene are MNHEY and SMNVEV (reference sequence). In DNA, the CDR3 is TGTGCCAGCAGATGGACAGGGGGCGGTCAGCCCCAGCATTTT. Its protein is CASRWTGGGQPQHF.

Notes on this clonotype: This may come from a read error, since a much larger clone is one base off. The gene calls are TRBV20-1 and TRBJ2-5; 9 bases agree with TRBD2. With 6 bases clipped from V and 9 bases from J, the junction kept 14 bases outside the gene matches. CDR1 is DFQATT and CDR2 is SNEGSKA in the germline V gene (reference sequence). The CDR3 spans 14 residues. The CDR3 nucleotides read TGCAGTGCAAAACAGGGGTCGCGGGGGGGGGCCCAGTACTTC. This codes for CSAKQGSRGGAQYF.

This clonotype was seen repeatedly, ten times or more. The chain is built from TRBV11-1 and TRBJ2-5, with 8 bases that match TRBD2. CDR3 length: 15 amino acids. Looked up from germline, CDR1 is SGHAT and CDR2 is FQDESV (reference sequence). Trimming at V came to 5 bases and at J to 3 bases, leaving 8 bases not matched to a gene. CDR3 nucleotides: TGTGCCAGCAGCCGGGCCAGCGGGAGAGAAGAGACCCAGTACTTC. Translated: CASSRASGREETQYF.

The chain uses TRBV5-1 and TRBJ1-5, with a possible D match to TRBD1 (5 bases). There are 15 residues in the CDR3. Germline V lookup: CDR1 SGHRS, CDR2 YFSETQ. V shed 4 bases and J shed 7 bases, with 18 bases lying between them. CDR3 amino acids: CASSATGTQGQPQHF. The CDR3 DNA reads TGCGCCAGCAGCGCAACCGGGACCCAAGGCCAGCCCCAGCATTTT.

This clonotype appeared a few times. The CDR3 coding sequence is TGTGCCAGCAGAAGAGGAGGGACGGACCTGGGCTACACCTTC. Protein sequence: CASRRGGTDLGYTF. This chain joins TRBV7-2 and TRBJ1-2, with D perhaps matching TRBD1 (5 bases). Germline values: CDR1 SGHTA, CDR2 FQGNSA. The CDR3 is made up of 14 amino acids. Between the trimmed V and J ends, which lost 6 bases and 8 bases, there was a span of 19 bases.

This clonotype showed up just a few times. This chain joins TRBV3-1 and TRBJ2-1; TRBD2 agrees at 12 bases. The CDR3 covers 14 residues. Looked up from germline, CDR1 is LGHDT and CDR2 is YNNKEL (reference sequence). The ends lost 6 bases at V and 8 bases at J; junction bases unmatched: 5. The CDR3: CASSMTSGSDEQFF. Written as DNA, the CDR3 is TGTGCCAGCAGTATGACTAGCGGGAGCGATGAGCAGTTCTTC.

This clonotype has a count of ten or more. J is TRBJ1-2 and V is TRBV10-3; 8 bases align to TRBD1. Germline V gene lookup returns CDR1 ENHRY and CDR2 SYGVKD. The trim removed 3 bases at V and 8 bases at J, leaving 8 bases unmatched. The CDR3 loop spans 14 amino acids. The CDR3 is CAISDPGQAWGYTF. For the CDR3, the DNA is TGTGCCATCAGTGACCCGGGACAGGCTTGGGGCTACACCTTC.

The V and J genes are TRBV18 and TRBJ2-3; a weak D match, TRBD1 (5 bases). Germline V gives CDR1 KGHSH, CDR2 LQKENI. V lost 3 bases to trimming and J lost 3 bases, with 16 bases between them. The CDR3 length is 16 residues. DNA of the CDR3: TGTGCCAGCTCACCTCCGTACAGGACAACGACAGATACGCAGTATTTT. Its protein is CASSPPYRTTTDTQYF.

V is TRBV4-2 and J is TRBJ2-2, with a tentative D call TRBD2 (6 bases). The CDR3 loop spans 15 amino acids. CDR1 and CDR2 (germline): LGHNA, YNFKEQ. Trimming stripped 0 bases from V and 3 bases from J, with 8 bases between. In DNA, the CDR3 is TGTGCCAGCAGCCAAGACGGAGGGGACACCGGGGAGCTGTTTTTT. Amino acids: CASSQDGGDTGELFF.

This clonotype was seen at least ten times. V is TRBV6-5 and J is TRBJ2-5; 11 bases agree with TRBD1. CDR3 length: 14 residues. Germline V gene lookup returns CDR1 MNHEY and CDR2 SVGAGI. After removal of 5 bases from V and 4 bases from J, the junction contained 3 bases not matched to a gene. This chain's CDR3 is CASSQGTGGETQYF. CDR3 bases: TGTGCCAGCAGTCAAGGGACAGGGGGAGAGACCCAGTACTTC.

The chain carries TRBV20-1 and TRBJ1-1, with a weak D call TRBD1 (5 bases). V lost 7 bases to trimming and J lost 0 bases, with 15 bases between them. From germline, CDR1 is DFQATT and CDR2 SNEGSKA (reference sequence). The CDR3 length is 14 residues. The CDR3 coding sequence is TGCAGTGGTCGTCGGGACGGAGTGAACACTGAAGCTTTCTTT. It yields the protein CSGRRDGVNTEAFF.

On this clonotype: A junction boundary mismatches the germline segment, possibly from a read error. The chain recombines TRBV6-2 or TRBV6-3 with TRBJ1-1, with D hard to call. Germline V gene data show CDR1 as MNHEY and CDR2 as SVGEGT. The CDR3 loop spans 13 amino acids. CDR3 nucleotides: TGTGCCAGCAGTTTATGGGTCAACACTGAAGCTCTCTTT. Residues: CASSLWVNTEALF.

This clonotype was observed many times. V gene TRBV7-9 combines with J gene TRBJ2-5, with D possibly being TRBD1 (6 bases). The V and J ends lost 5 bases and 4 bases respectively, with 11 bases between them. Germline V gives CDR1 SEHNR, CDR2 FQNEAQ (reference sequence). The length of the CDR3 is 13 residues. CDR3 in DNA: TGTGCCAGCAGCCCCAGGGACACAGAGACCCAGTACTTC. Protein sequence: CASSPRDTETQYF.

This clonotype was observed at least ten times. The V call is TRBV5-1, the J call TRBJ2-2, with 9 bases fitting TRBD1. The germline CDR1 and CDR2 sequences are SGHRS and YFSETQ. This CDR3 is 18 amino acids long. Germline trimming cut 0 bases from V and 4 bases from J; bases unmatched to any gene: 10. CDR3 nucleotides: TGCGCCAGCAGCTTGGCCAACAGGGACAGGGTCCCCACCGGGGAGCTGTTTTTT. It is translated as CASSLANRDRVPTGELFF.

This clonotype was seen a few times. The V call is TRBV10-2, the J call TRBJ1-1, with TRBD1 matching over 12 bases. The CDR3 is 14 amino acids. V lost 6 bases and J lost 3; bases outside the gene matches: 2. Germline CDR1 is WSHSY and CDR2 is SAAADI. The CDR3 nucleotides read TGCGCCAGCAGGGGACAGGGGGCGGACACTGAAGCTTTCTTT. This gives the protein CASRGQGADTEAFF.

The J gene is TRBJ2-2, the V gene TRBV20-1; D perhaps matches TRBD2 (6 bases). Germline V gives CDR1 DFQATT, CDR2 SNEGSKA (reference sequence). V lost 1 base, J lost 7 bases, and 7 bases lay in between. CDR3 length: 12 residues. Here the CDR3 DNA reads TGCAGTGCTAGAGGGGGGGTCGGGGAGCTGTTTTTT. Protein: CSARGGVGELFF.

This chain connects TRBV7-9 to TRBJ2-3, with TRBD1 as a possible D gene (6 bases). The V gene's germline CDR1 is SEHNR and CDR2 FQNEAQ (reference sequence). This CDR3 is 17 amino acids long. V lost 4 bases and J lost 3, with 20 bases in between. CDR3 residues: CASSSTQRLTGTDTQYF. In DNA, the CDR3 is TGTGCCAGCAGCTCCACCCAGAGGTTGACAGGTACAGATACGCAGTATTTT.

The chain has TRBV5-1 and TRBJ1-3; D remains ambiguous. The CDR3 extends over 15 amino acids. Deletions cut 0 bases from V and 2 bases from J, with 9 bases between. Germline lookup yields CDR1 SGHRS and CDR2 YFSETQ. CDR3 in amino acids: CASSLDIGPGNTIYF. The CDR3 bases are TGCGCCAGCAGCTTGGATATAGGGCCTGGAAACACCATATATTTT.

This clonotype has a handful of counts. V gene TRBV7-2 combines with J gene TRBJ1-2, with D tentatively TRBD1 (5 bases). V lost 4 bases and J lost 8, with 14 bases in between. The CDR3 runs 13 residues. The germline gives CDR1 SGHTA, CDR2 FQGNSA. CDR3 coding DNA: TGTGCCAGCAGCTCAGGGTTAGGAGAGGGCTACACCTTC. Translated, it gives CASSSGLGEGYTF.

V is TRBV12-3 or TRBV12-4 and J is TRBJ1-3, with 9 positions matching TRBD1. V shed 6 bases and J 4 bases; nucleotides not matched to a gene: 7. This CDR3 has 15 amino acids. CDR3 DNA: TGTGCCAGCAGACGTGGGACAGGGTACGGAAACACCATATATTTT. Encoded protein: CASRRGTGYGNTIYF.

This clonotype was seen at least ten times. The chain is built from TRBV15 and TRBJ1-4, with no clear D. V lost 0 bases, J lost 3 bases, and 17 bases lay in between. The CDR3 runs to 18 residues. Per the germline V gene, CDR1 is LNHNV and CDR2 is YYDKDF (reference sequence). The CDR3: CATSRDRGRVGSNEKLFF. The DNA for the CDR3 is TGTGCCACCAGCAGAGATCGTGGCAGAGTTGGATCTAATGAAAAACTGTTTTTT.

Many counts were recorded for this clonotype. This rearrangement joins TRBV4-3 to TRBJ1-1, with TRBD1 as a possible D gene (6 bases). This CDR3 is 15 amino acids long. From germline, CDR1 is LGHNA and CDR2 YSLEER. The germline V and J ends were trimmed by 2 bases and 3 bases, with 13 bases remaining between them. The CDR3: CASSQRLGGYTEAFF. In DNA, the CDR3 is TGCGCCAGCAGCCAACGGCTGGGGGGCTACACTGAAGCTTTCTTT.

This clonotype was picked up many times. The chain employs TRBV5-1 and TRBJ2-1; weak D call: TRBD1 (6 bases). In germline, CDR1 is SGHRS, CDR2 YFSETQ. The CDR3 runs to 13 residues. Trimming removed 4 bases at V and 11 bases at J, with 16 bases between. CDR3 loop: CASSPTTGSKQFF. CDR3 DNA sequence: TGCGCCAGCAGCCCAACTACAGGGTCTAAGCAGTTCTTC.